Listed below are T cell receptor beta chains from one sample, sequenced in a study of cytomegalovirus exposure and HLA in healthy donors. Repertoires were generated with immunoSEQ multiplex PCR, while TCRdb's copy carries only in-frame clones and drops some. The sample contains about 190,000 clones, roughly 80% of which appear only once. Sequencing was done on a sample of PBMCs. Receptors were obtained from a woman under 30 in good health and CMV-seronegative. CDR3s include the opening cysteine and the closing phenylalanine or tryptophan. The order of the fields is clone size, D gene, V gene, J gene, CDR3 DNA, CDR3 protein. A D gene is named only where the DNA matches it firmly. Clone size, where shown, is once, few, many, or a class for clones that have expanded.

.	.	TRBV6-5	TRBJ2-3	TGTGCCAGCAGCCAGAGCACAGGTACGCAGTATTTT	CASSQSTGTQYF
.	.	TRBV9	TRBJ2-3	TGTGCCAGCAGCGTAGAAACGCGGACAGATACGCAGTATTTT	CASSVETRTDTQYF
many	.	TRBV6-4	TRBJ2-2	TGTGCCAGCAGTGTAGGGGACACCGGGGAGCTGTTTTTT	CASSVGDTGELFF
.	.	TRBV6-5	TRBJ1-1	TGTGCCAGCAGTTACTCGGGCAGAGAAGCTTTCTTT	CASSYSGREAFF
.	TRBD2	TRBV5-8	TRBJ2-1	TGTGCCAGCAGCTGGCTAGCGGGCCCCTACAATGAGCAGTTCTTC	CASSWLAGPYNEQFF
.	TRBD1	TRBV7-8	TRBJ1-1	TGTGCCAGCAGCTTGGGACAGCTTGAAGCTTTCTTT	CASSLGQLEAFF
few	.	TRBV6-5	TRBJ1-1	TGTGCCAGCAGCCTCGGAGGGCCTAACACTGAAGCTTTCTTT	CASSLGGPNTEAFF
.	.	TRBV7-2	TRBJ2-7	TGTGCCAGCACCGCGGTGGAGCTTCCCTACGAGCAGTACTTC	CASTAVELPYEQYF
.	.	TRBV9	TRBJ2-3	TGTGCCAGCATCCCGGTTAGCACAGATACGCAGTATTTT	CASIPVSTDTQYF
once	.	TRBV11-2	TRBJ1-2	TGTGCCAGCAGCGTGGATCCGGGGGGCTACACCTTC	CASSVDPGGYTF
few	.	TRBV19	TRBJ2-5	TGTGCCAGTAGTATAGCGGGGGGCCCAGAGACCCAGTACTTC	CASSIAGGPETQYF
.	.	TRBV6-6	TRBJ2-7	TGTGCCAGCAGTTATCAGGGCGAGCAGTACTTC	CASSYQGEQYF
.	TRBD1	TRBV19	TRBJ1-5	TGTGCCAGTAGTACAGGACAGGGGGCATATCAGCCCCAGCATTTT	CASSTGQGAYQPQHF